These 25 T cell receptor beta chains were all obtained from the same sample, sequenced in a study of response to subunit inactivated influenza vaccine (dated by TCRdb to between 2017 and 2018). Receptor libraries were prepared by RT-PCR. This sample was sequenced with an Illumina HiSeq 2500. TCRdb itself trimmed the public reads at Q25 with fastp, ran MiXCR and retained productive beta chains. Identical CDR3 protein sequences are pooled into one entry, listed with their most common genes and DNA. This sample is represented by around 580,000 distinct CDR3 sequences; 13% to 15% of them were singletons. Of the sample, over 8.5% is held by the ten largest clones. Source: PBMCs from blood, taken 12 days after vaccination. The receptors were gathered from a man aged 50-59 years who received an inactivated influenza vaccine. Donor details come from another sample of the same person, matched by shared clones.

This chain connects TRBV5-8 to TRBJ2-1; TRBD2 matches at 9 bases. This CDR3 contains 15 residues. Germline V gene data show CDR1 as SGHTS and CDR2 as YDEGEE. Trimming took 0 bases from V and 7 from J; bases not matched to a gene: 5. The CDR3 DNA sequence: TGTGCCAGCAGCTTGGCGGCGGGGGGGCAGAATGAGCAGTTCTTC. Translation gives CASSLAAGGQNEQFF.

The CDR3 bases are TGTGCCAGCAGTTCACAGGGGGCAGCTGAAGCTTTCTTT. As protein: CASSSQGAAEAFF. The J gene is TRBJ1-1, the V gene TRBV6-2 or TRBV6-3; 9 nucleotides agree with TRBD1. The CDR3 extends over 13 amino acids. Germline loops: CDR1 MNHEY, CDR2 SVGEGT. Trimming took 4 bases from V and 6 from J; bases not matched to a gene: 3.

In this sample, this clonotype turned up a few times. The CDR3 is CASSLLPGQNNSPLHF. The CDR3 DNA reads TGTGCCAGCTCACTTCTACCGGGACAAAATAATTCACCCCTCCACTTT. The V gene is TRBV18, the J gene TRBJ1-6, with a tentative D call TRBD1 (6 bases). The germline CDR1 and CDR2 sequences are KGHSH and LQKENI. Trimming left V 4 bases short and J 5 bases short, with 15 bases between. This CDR3 has 16 amino acids.

This clonotype was detected only a few times. V and J are TRBV3-1 and TRBJ2-1; tentatively, D is TRBD1 or TRBD2 (5 bases each). The CDR3 has 14 amino acids. Germline lookup yields CDR1 LGHDT and CDR2 YNNKEL (reference sequence). V dropped 4 bases and J dropped 10 bases, with 17 bases sitting between them. DNA for the CDR3: TGTGCCAGCAGCCTGTTTGATTGGGGGAGCGAGCAGTTCTTC. It codes for CASSLFDWGSEQFF.

The chain uses TRBV19 and TRBJ2-5, with D uncertain. V lost 8 bases to trimming and J lost 1 base, with 14 bases between them. The germline gives CDR1 LNHDA, CDR2 SQIVND (reference sequence). The CDR3 has 14 amino acids. CDR3 amino acids: CASGEMGFQETQYF. The DNA for the CDR3 is TGTGCCAGTGGAGAAATGGGGTTCCAAGAGACCCAGTACTTC.

The chain carries TRBV28 and TRBJ1-5; D unclear. The CDR3 contains 13 residues. Germline assignment: CDR1 MDHEN and CDR2 SYDVKM. Trimming cost V 3 bases and J 6 bases, with 9 bases left between them. CDR3 protein: CASSFQVGQPQHF. CDR3 DNA: TGTGCCAGCAGTTTCCAGGTGGGTCAGCCCCAGCATTTT.

This clonotype showed up just a few times. The chain links TRBV15 to TRBJ1-5, with D possibly matching TRBD1 (6 bases). CDR1 and CDR2 (germline): LNHNV, YYDKDF (reference sequence). Trimming cost V 2 bases and J 2 bases, with 13 bases left between them. The length of the CDR3 is 16 residues. This CDR3 is CATSRNRGVGNQPQHF. The CDR3 DNA is TGTGCCACCAGCAGAAATAGGGGGGTAGGCAATCAGCCCCAGCATTTT.

The rearrangement links TRBV12-3 or TRBV12-4 to TRBJ2-2; D gene ambiguous. V was pared by 1 base and J by 7 bases, with 10 bases between. This CDR3 has 14 residues. CDR3 DNA sequence: TGTGCCAGCAGTTTAGGGGGAACGTACGGGGAGCTGTTTTTT. Protein: CASSLGGTYGELFF.

This chain links TRBV27 with TRBJ2-1, with 7 positions matching TRBD2. Germline V CDR1 and CDR2: MNHEY, SMNVEV (reference sequence). The CDR3 is made up of 13 amino acids. Trimming cost V 5 bases and J 8 bases; bases outside gene matches: 6. The CDR3 DNA reads TGTGCCAGCAGTAGCGGGAATCTTCATGAGCAGTTCTTC. Its translation: CASSSGNLHEQFF.

This clonotype was observed at least ten times. One end of the junction varies from germline; a read error may be responsible. The CDR3 sequence: CASSFSEGKTQYF. For the CDR3, the DNA is TGTGCTAGCAGCTTCAGCGAAGGAAAGACCCAGTACTTC. This chain uses TRBV7-7 with TRBJ2-5; no clear D gene. The CDR3 is 13 amino acids. Germline CDR1 SSHAT, CDR2 FNYEAQ (reference sequence).

This clonotype has a count of ten or more. This rearrangement joins TRBV5-1 to TRBJ2-3; 10 bases fit TRBD1. The J segment lost 2 bases and the V segment lost 4 bases, leaving 4 bases of the junction unmatched. The CDR3 consists of 15 residues. CDR1 is SGHRS, CDR2 YFSETQ, per germline. The CDR3 DNA reads as TGCGCCAGCAGCCGGGACAGGGGAACCACAGATACGCAGTATTTT. Amino acids: CASSRDRGTTDTQYF.

The chain employs TRBV21-1 and TRBJ2-3; TRBD2 reflects the table's D call only, with no check against the DNA. TRBV21-1 constitutes a pseudogene. This CDR3 has 17 amino acids. The CDR3 DNA follows: TGTGCCAGCAGCACGCGGGCTAGCGGTACTGAGACAGATACGCAGTATTTT. Its translation: CASSTRASGTETDTQYF.

Only a few counts were recorded for this clonotype. The chain employs TRBV20-1 and TRBJ2-7; D is ambiguous. Germline V gives CDR1 DFQATT, CDR2 SNEGSKA (reference sequence). CDR3 size: 12 residues. V lost 5 bases and J lost 6, with 14 bases in between. The CDR3 is CSARVGFREQYF. CDR3 sequence (DNA): TGCAGTGCTCGCGTGGGGTTTCGCGAGCAGTACTTC.

This clonotype showed up just a few times. V usage is TRBV7-9 and J usage is TRBJ2-3; either TRBD1 or TRBD2 may supply D (5 bases each). This CDR3 spans 16 amino acids. The germline V and J ends were trimmed by 4 bases and 2 bases, with 16 bases remaining between them. The germline V gene encodes CDR1 SEHNR and CDR2 FQNEAQ (reference sequence). Written as DNA, the CDR3 is TGTGCCAGCAGCTCAGACCGGGACGCCCCCACAGATACGCAGTATTTT. This codes for CASSSDRDAPTDTQYF.

This clonotype was seen a handful of times. The V gene is TRBV27, the J gene TRBJ1-5, with D possibly being TRBD1 (5 bases). From germline, CDR1 is MNHEY and CDR2 SMNVEV (reference sequence). The ends were cut back, 1 base at V and 8 bases at J, with 12 bases in the middle. This CDR3 is built from 14 residues. The CDR3 sequence is CASSLFWGVEPQHF. The CDR3 bases are TGTGCCAGCAGTTTATTCTGGGGGGTGGAGCCCCAGCATTTT.

The gene calls are TRBV6-2 or TRBV6-3 and TRBJ1-5, with TRBD1 identical over 8 bases. Per the germline V gene, CDR1 is MNHEY and CDR2 is SVGEGT. The CDR3 spans 14 residues. V shed 6 bases, J shed 6 bases, and the junction held 7 bases outside the gene matches. CDR3 DNA: TGTGCCAGCAGGCCAGGACAGGGCGGTCAGCCCCAGCATTTT. Translation: CASRPGQGGQPQHF.

In its sample, this clonotype was seen a few times. The V call is TRBV12-3 or TRBV12-4, the J call TRBJ1-1; 7 positions agree with TRBD1. V trimming: 4 bases; J trimming: 4 bases; junction bases outside the gene matches: 6. This CDR3 region has 14 residues. The CDR3 coding sequence is TGTGCCAGCAGTTGGGGACAGAGGGGCACTGAAGCTTTCTTT. It is translated as CASSWGQRGTEAFF.

This clonotype was recorded many times. The CDR3 loop is CASSLTTGLLANYGYTF. DNA of the CDR3: TGTGCCAGCAGTTTAACTACAGGGCTCCTAGCTAACTATGGCTACACCTTC. V usage is TRBV28 and J usage is TRBJ1-2; perhaps TRBD1 as D (6 bases). The CDR3 is made up of 17 amino acids. With 2 bases removed from V and 0 bases from J, the gap between germline ends came to 16 bases. Germline V CDR1 and CDR2: MDHEN, SYDVKM.

The genes are TRBV28 and TRBJ2-1, with TRBD1 matching over 10 bases. Per germline, CDR1 MDHEN and CDR2 SYDVKM. The V segment lost 6 bases and the J segment 8 bases; nucleotides outside the gene matches: 7. This CDR3 is 14 amino acids long. The CDR3 DNA follows: TGTGCCAGCAGAAGATCCGGGACAGGGGATGAGCAGTTCTTC. Translated: CASRRSGTGDEQFF.

This clonotype was found a few times. The germline gene is not matched at one end of the junction; a read error may be the cause. The chain has TRBV5-1 and TRBJ2-5; D might be TRBD2 (7 bases). Germline V gives CDR1 SGHRS, CDR2 YFSETQ. The CDR3 has 14 residues. The CDR3, as DNA: TGTGCCAGCAGTTTAGGGGGGAGGGGAGAGACCCAGTACTTC. This codes for CASSLGGRGETQYF.

This clonotype was observed a handful of times. The chain links TRBV5-5 to TRBJ1-1; D unresolved. Germline V lookup: CDR1 SGHKS, CDR2 YYEKEE (reference sequence). This CDR3 has 14 amino acids. The germline V and J ends were trimmed by 1 base and 5 bases, with 12 bases remaining between them. Here the CDR3 DNA reads TGTGCCAGCAGCTTGTCCAGTGTGTTGACTGAAGCTTTCTTT. Encoded protein: CASSLSSVLTEAFF.

The gene calls are TRBV5-8 and TRBJ2-1; 7 bases agree with TRBD2. The CDR3 runs 16 residues. The germline V gene has CDR1 SGHTS and CDR2 YDEGEE. V lost 2 bases to trimming and J lost 5 bases; unmatched junction nucleotides: 10. CDR3 in DNA: TGTGCCAGCAGCTTAAAGTCGGGTCGGGGGGACAATGAGCAGTTCTTC. Translating it yields CASSLKSGRGDNEQFF.

This clonotype was seen only a few times. This sequence joins TRBV20-1 and TRBJ1-1; D gene ambiguous. The CDR3 loop spans 11 amino acids. The ends were cut back, 3 bases at V and 7 bases at J, with 9 bases in the middle. Germline V CDR1 and CDR2: DFQATT, SNEGSKA (reference sequence). In DNA, the CDR3 is TGCAGTGCTAGTTTTTACCGTGAAGCTTTCTTT. It specifies CSASFYREAFF.

The V call is TRBV30, the J call TRBJ2-1; D could derive from TRBD1 or TRBD2 (5 bases each). Germline-derived CDR1 and CDR2 are GTSNPN and SVGIG (reference sequence). Trimming removed 4 bases from V and 9 bases from J, with 16 bases in between. The CDR3 extends over 13 amino acids. CDR3 sequence: CAWILLGDTEQFF. For the CDR3, the DNA is TGTGCCTGGATTCTCTTGGGGGATACTGAGCAGTTCTTC. The whole variable domain, filled in from reference TRBV30 and TRBJ2-1, reads SQTIHQWPATLVQPVGSPLSLECTVEGTSNPNLYWYRQAAGRGLQLLFYSVGIGQISSEVPQNLSASRPQDRQFILSSKKLLLSDSGFYLCAWILLGDTEQFFGPGTRLTVL.

The chain recombines TRBV4-1 with TRBJ2-7, with D tentatively TRBD2 (6 bases). There are 17 residues in the CDR3. V dropped 3 bases and J dropped 0 bases, with 18 bases sitting between them. Looked up from germline, CDR1 is MGHRA and CDR2 is YSYEKL. CDR3 residues: CASSQKKVEGSSYEQYF. The CDR3 DNA reads TGCGCCAGCAGCCAGAAAAAAGTGGAGGGAAGCTCCTACGAGCAGTACTTC.